The entry that follows covers one TCR beta chain sequence. Its target antigen remains unknown. It has no much larger one-base neighbor in the sample; base qualities were not kept. The sample comes from a study of blood T cell repertoires in COVID-19 (dated by TCRdb to the early 2020s). For context, the study as a whole: Samples covering the acute and convalescent phases of COVID-19 were provided by collaborators in the United States, Italy and Spain. Deeply sampled blood TCRbeta repertoires from subjects exposed to, actively infected with, or recovered from COVID-19 were included in the dataset. A freely available public database, intended as a resource for researchers studying the immune response to SARS-CoV-2, is where the repertoires were released. The samples were drawn from two sources: the first 160 participants of the ongoing ImmuneRACE study, and over 1,000 subjects contributed by 6 global collaborators. The material from the prospective study consisted of cDNA or gDNA derived from T cells, B-cell-depleted T cells, or PBMCs. The sample metadata nearly always contained a de-identified subject ID, COVID-19 status, age in years and sex. Where available, HLA class I and class II types were taken from metadata supplied by the sample provider and were not determined by assay-based typing.

From the cysteine through the phenylalanine, the CDR3 covers 13 amino acids. The only DNA kept is the CDR3, 39 bases in frame from the first base. The germline V gene encodes CDR1 WSHSY and CDR2 SAAADI. Here V drops 6 bases and J drops 2 bases, and the junction holds 3 bases not matched to any gene. Collaborating institutions collected whole blood in K2EDTA tubes following their own protocols. For TCRbeta analysis, collaborators shipped samples as frozen whole blood, isolated PBMCs, or DNA extracted from either of those sample types. The immunoSEQ Assay, a bias-controlled multiplex PCR, was used to amplify TCRbeta CDR3 regions from genomic DNA. The original methods were these. The number of nucleated cells in each sample was estimated from the amplification of reference gene primers within the assay. To quantify the absolute abundance of each unique TCRbeta CDR3 rearrangement, sequence reads were collapsed and filtered. For each sample, productive Simpson clonality was calculated by taking the square root of Simpson's diversity index across productive rearrangements. Entries here come from immuneACCESS through TCRdb and include only in-frame sequences with V and J called. Some clones fail to appear in such tables; in the studies checked, an unresolved V gene covers under half of the shortfall, and the cause of the remainder is unknown. V and J calls and clone size are copied from that table; D and trimming were computed from the DNA. For this sample there are 250,000 to 300,000 clones; more than 85% appear just once. Approximately 4.6% of the sample is held by the ten biggest clonotypes.

The research as a whole found: The quantity of clinical and demographic metadata differed by source and by participant and was supplied without curation.

The sequence is built from TRBV10-2 and TRBJ1-2, with 7 bases aligning to TRBD1. The source is a man in his forties with acute or convalescent COVID-19. Sequencing was performed on peripheral blood. In nucleotide form, the sequence is TGCGCCAGCAGCCCGACAGGGAACTATGGCTACACCTTC. Protein translation: CASSPTGNYGYTF.